The rows below give T cell receptor beta chains drawn from one sample of a study of T cells in Graves' hyperthyroidism and ophthalmopathy. TCRdb passed the multiplex PCR reads through MiXCR, listing each CDR3 protein once. The table includes around 340,000 distinct CDR3 sequences, about a sixth detected once. The sample comprised blood. These receptors were obtained from a woman in her 30s with Graves' hyperthyroidism that later progressed to Graves' ophthalmopathy. CDR3s include the opening cysteine and the closing phenylalanine or tryptophan. Fields, in order: clone size, J gene, D gene, V gene, CDR3 DNA, CDR3 protein. The D gene is left open where the match is weak. Clone size appears in some rows only: once, few, many, or a class for an expanded clone.

many	TRBJ2-3	TRBD2	TRBV29-1	TGCAGCGTGCGGACTAGCGGTACCACAGATACGCAGTATTTT	CSVRTSGTTDTQYF
-	TRBJ2-7	-	TRBV5-1	TGCGCCAGCAGTCCCCCGACAGCCCGGTTCGAGCAGTACTTC	CASSPPTARFEQYF
many	TRBJ2-1	-	TRBV27	TGTGCCAGCAGTCCCCGCCTAGGTTACAATGAGCAGTTCTTC	CASSPRLGYNEQFF
many	TRBJ2-7	-	TRBV28	TGTGCCAGCAGTTTAAGGGGCCCCCCTAGCGTCAGCTACGAGCAGTACTTC	CASSLRGPPSVSYEQYF
many	TRBJ1-1	-	TRBV10-3	TGTGCCATCAGTGAGATCGGCGGGGGGAACACTGAAGCTTTCTTT	CAISEIGGGNTEAFF
few	TRBJ2-2	TRBD1	TRBV30	TGTGCCTGGAGGGACAGGGCGAACACCGGGGAGCTGTTTTTT	CAWRDRANTGELFF
many	TRBJ1-5	TRBD1	TRBV6-1	TGTGCCAGCAGTTTAGGGGGGACAGGAGCGAATCAGCCCCAGCATTTT	CASSLGGTGANQPQHF
many	TRBJ2-2	-	TRBV28	TGTGCCAGCAGTTTAATGGACATATCCCTCACCGGGGAGCTGTTTTTT	CASSLMDISLTGELFF
-	TRBJ1-2	TRBD1	TRBV30	TGTGCCTGGGGACAGGGCTATGGCTACACCTTC	CAWGQGYGYTF
-	TRBJ1-5	TRBD1	TRBV24-1	TGTGCCACCAGTGATGACACGACAGGGCTATGGAATCAGCCCCAGCATTTT	CATSDDTTGLWNQPQHF
many	TRBJ2-1	-	TRBV25-1	TGTGCCAGCAGTCCGCCCGTTTCCTACAATGAGCAGTTCTTC	CASSPPVSYNEQFF
-	TRBJ2-1	TRBD2	TRBV30	TGTGCCTGGAGTGGGACTAGCGGGGGTAGCTCCTACAATGAGCAGTTCTTC	CAWSGTSGGSSYNEQFF
many	TRBJ1-6	-	TRBV20-1	TGCAGTGCTACTGGCGTAGGGTTCATCTCACCCCTCCACTTT	CSATGVGFISPLHF
-	TRBJ1-1	TRBD1	TRBV12-3/TRBV12-4	TGTGCCAGCAGTTCCAGACAGGGGAACACTGAAGCTTTCTTT	CASSSRQGNTEAFF
few	TRBJ2-7	-	TRBV11-2	TGTGCCAGCAGCTCCCCGAGCGGAAACTACGAGCAGTACTTC	CASSSPSGNYEQYF
many	TRBJ1-1	-	TRBV2	TGTGCCGGGACGGGCCTCACTGAAGCTTTCTTT	CAGTGLTEAFF
many	TRBJ2-3	-	TRBV5-4	TGTGCCAGCAGCCCCGGAGTAGGTAGCACAGATACGCAGTATTTT	CASSPGVGSTDTQYF
many	TRBJ1-5	-	TRBV6-2/TRBV6-3	TGTGCCAGCAGTTATCCGCAAAAACAGTTCACAGGCAATCAGCCCCAGCATTTT	CASSYPQKQFTGNQPQHF
-	TRBJ2-1	TRBD2	TRBV3-1	TGTGCCAGCAGCCGCAATGCGGGGGTGTACAATGAGCAGTTCTTC	CASSRNAGVYNEQFF
many	TRBJ1-5	-	TRBV30	TGTGCCTGGAGTGGGGCAGGGTCGGTTCAGCCCCAGCATTTT	CAWSGAGSVQPQHF
few	TRBJ1-1	TRBD1	TRBV11-2	TGTGCCAGCAGCCCCAGACAGGGGATCGGATGGTACACTGAAGCTTTCTTT	CASSPRQGIGWYTEAFF
many	TRBJ1-2	-	TRBV6-1	TGTGCCAGCAGGGAGGGATACGCGGCAGGGGTGGACTATGGCTACACCTTC	CASREGYAAGVDYGYTF
many	TRBJ2-4	-	TRBV11-2	TGTGCCAGCAGCTTAGAGGGGTATAACCTAGCCAAAAACATTCAGTACTTC	CASSLEGYNLAKNIQYF
many	TRBJ2-1	TRBD1	TRBV12-3/TRBV12-4	TGTGCCACCCTGGGGACAGGGAGCGTTAGGAATGAGCAGTTCTTC	CATLGTGSVRNEQFF
many	TRBJ2-5	-	TRBV12-3/TRBV12-4	TGTGCCAGCAGTTTCAGCGGACAAGAGACCCAGTACTTC	CASSFSGQETQYF
many	TRBJ2-5	-	TRBV7-9	TGTGCCAGCAGCCCCGGGACAATCGATCAAGAGACCCAGTACTTC	CASSPGTIDQETQYF
once	TRBJ2-7	TRBD1	TRBV3-1	TGTGCCAGCAGCGGGGACAGTGTCAGACCCTACGAGCACTACTTC	CASSGDSVRPYEHYF
many	TRBJ1-2	TRBD1	TRBV28	TGTGCCAGCGGGACAGCCTATGGCTACACCTTC	CASGTAYGYTF
few	TRBJ1-2	TRBD1	TRBV2	TGTGCCAGCAGTTACCTCCGGGACAGGGGGCCCTTCTATGGCTACACCTTC	CASSYLRDRGPFYGYTF
many	TRBJ1-1	TRBD1	TRBV18	TGTGCCAGCTCACATGGGACAGTCAAAGAGGCTTTCTTT	CASSHGTVKEAFF
many	TRBJ2-1	TRBD2	TRBV7-8	TGTGCCAGCAGCTCCCGACTAGCGGGGCTAACCAATGAGCAGTTCTTC	CASSSRLAGLTNEQFF
many	TRBJ2-3	TRBD2	TRBV5-1	TGCGCCAGCAGCTTGGTTGGACTAGCGGGAAGCACAGATACGCAGTATTTT	CASSLVGLAGSTDTQYF
-	TRBJ1-5	-	TRBV6-1	TGTGCCAGCAGGGCGATTAGGGGAGGGGGCAATCAGCCCCAGCATTTT	CASRAIRGGGNQPQHF
many	TRBJ2-7	-	TRBV27	TGTGCCAGCAGTTTAAACGCCTCCCCCGCCGAGCAGTACTTC	CASSLNASPAEQYF
-	TRBJ1-1	-	TRBV11-1	TGTGCCAGCAGCCCCCGGCTGAGGATGAACACTGAAGCTTTCTTT	CASSPRLRMNTEAFF
few	TRBJ2-7	-	TRBV5-1	TGCGCCAGCAGCTTGACAGGGTTAAACTACGAGCAGTACTTC	CASSLTGLNYEQYF
-	TRBJ2-3	TRBD2	TRBV7-9	TGTGCCAGCAGCTCCCCCCGTGGTAGCGGGGGGGACGCAGATACGCAGTATTTT	CASSSPRGSGGDADTQYF
-	TRBJ1-2	-	TRBV20-1	TGCAGTGCTAGTTGGGGGGGGAACTATGGCTACACCTTC	CSASWGGNYGYTF
many	TRBJ2-1	-	TRBV20-1	TGCAGTGCTATCCGGGACTTGGCCTACAATGAGCAGTTCTTC	CSAIRDLAYNEQFF
many	TRBJ1-1	-	TRBV6-1	TGTGCCAGCAGCCCCGAAACGAACACTGAAGCTTTCTTT	CASSPETNTEAFF
many	TRBJ2-1	-	TRBV20-1	TGCAGTGCTAGAGTTGTCAATGAGCAGTTCTTC	CSARVVNEQFF
many	TRBJ1-5	-	TRBV20-1	TGCAGTGCTAGTTCCCAGTTGTCCGGAGGTAGCAATCAGCCCCAGCATTTT	CSASSQLSGGSNQPQHF
few	TRBJ1-1	-	TRBV19	TGTGCCAGTAAGCCGGGAGCTTCTACGAACACTGAAGCTTTCTTT	CASKPGASTNTEAFF
many	TRBJ1-4	-	TRBV7-9	TGTGCCAGCAGCTATAGACAGTCAACTAATGAAAAACTGTTTTTT	CASSYRQSTNEKLFF
many	TRBJ2-1	TRBD2	TRBV29-1	TGCAGCGCTCGACTAGCGGAAGGCTACAATGAGCAGTTCTTC	CSARLAEGYNEQFF
many	TRBJ2-1	-	TRBV7-2	TGTGCCAGCAGCCCAAGCCTACTAGCTACCGATGAGCAGTTCTTC	CASSPSLLATDEQFF
-	TRBJ2-1	TRBD2	TRBV4-1	TGCGCCAGCAGCCAAGCCTCCGGGCTAGCGGACGACTACAATGAGCAGTTCTTC	CASSQASGLADDYNEQFF
-	TRBJ2-1	-	TRBV13	TGTGCCAGCAGCCCAGAGGACCAGGGAAATGAGCAGTTCTTC	CASSPEDQGNEQFF
-	TRBJ1-5	-	TRBV7-9	TGTGCCAGCAGCTTAGATTCAGCGCCCCAGCATTTT	CASSLDSAPQHF
many	TRBJ1-2	TRBD1	TRBV28	TGTGCCAGCAGTGACCGGGACAGGGGCTTCTCTAACTATGGCTACACCTTC	CASSDRDRGFSNYGYTF
many	TRBJ2-2	-	TRBV12-3/TRBV12-4	TGTGCCAGCAGCCCAGGGGCGCGGAACACCGGGGAGCTGTTTTTT	CASSPGARNTGELFF